The 27 T cell receptor beta chains below all came from one sample that was sequenced in a study of blood T cells in healthy people across ages. Sample-barcoded 5' priming and a J-beta primer mix drove a second PCR of about 7 to 12 cycles. TCRdb processed the 5' RACE reads anew with MiXCR; each CDR3 protein has one entry. The sample yields over 1.5 million distinct CDR3 sequences, roughly 50% seen once. Sequencing was carried out using blood. The receptor set was obtained from a middle-aged woman in good health.

The V gene is TRBV7-2, the J gene TRBJ2-1; D is uncertain. The CDR3 is 16 amino acids. Germline V gene sequence: CDR1 SGHTA, CDR2 FQGNSA. Deletions cut 0 bases from V and 5 bases from J, with 14 bases between. The CDR3 DNA is TGTGCCAGCAGCTTAGCGCGGAGTAGGCCAAACAATGAGCAGTTCTTC. Its translation is CASSLARSRPNNEQFF.

This clonotype was detected only a few times. The chain has TRBV5-1 and TRBJ2-5; 7 positions agree with TRBD1. Germline loops: CDR1 SGHRS, CDR2 YFSETQ. After removal of 4 bases from V and 2 bases from J, the junction contained 8 bases not matched to a gene. The CDR3 extends over 15 amino acids. The CDR3 DNA follows: TGCGCCAGCAGCCCGCCGGGACAGAAACAAGAGACCCAGTACTTC. It specifies CASSPPGQKQETQYF. The complete variable domain, with remaining parts taken from reference TRBV5-1 and TRBJ2-5, reads KAGVTQTPRYLIKTRGQQVTLSCSPISGHRSVSWYQQTPGQGLQFLFEYFSETQRNKGNFPGRFSGRQFSNSRSEMNVSTLELGDSALYLCASSPPGQKQETQYFGPGTRLLVL.

This rearrangement joins TRBV5-5 to TRBJ1-4, with D perhaps TRBD1 (5 bases). With 1 base removed from V and 0 bases from J, the gap between germline ends came to 16 bases. The germline CDR1 and CDR2 sequences are SGHKS and YYEKEE (reference sequence). This CDR3 spans 18 amino acids. CDR3 coding DNA: TGTGCCAGCAGCTTGAGGGGAGACAGACTCGCAACTAATGAAAAACTGTTTTTT. Protein: CASSLRGDRLATNEKLFF.

This clonotype appeared a single time. The chain carries TRBV6-5 and TRBJ2-7; no firm D call. CDR1 is MNHEY and CDR2 is SVGAGI in the germline V gene. The CDR3 spans 16 residues. The germline V and J ends were trimmed by 0 bases and 5 bases, with 17 bases remaining between them. The CDR3 reads CASSYSSARSYDEQYF. Written as DNA, the CDR3 is TGTGCCAGCAGTTACTCGTCGGCACGATCCTATGACGAGCAGTACTTC.

This chain uses TRBV6-6 with TRBJ1-2, with a possible D match to TRBD1 (5 bases). The ends were cut back, 6 bases at V and 4 bases at J, with 15 bases in the middle. Per the germline V gene, CDR1 is MNHNY and CDR2 is SVGAGI (reference sequence). CDR3 length equals 14 residues. CDR3 sequence: CASSPTGVGYGYTF. The CDR3 region has the DNA TGTGCCAGCAGCCCCACAGGAGTAGGCTATGGCTACACCTTC.

The chain couples TRBV18 to TRBJ2-3; no reliable D call. There are 14 residues in the CDR3. Germline CDR1 and CDR2: KGHSH and LQKENI. The ends were cut back, 3 bases at V and 4 bases at J, with 11 bases in the middle. The DNA of the CDR3 is TGTGCCAGCTCACCTAGCCCTCCTCCAGATACGCAGTATTTT. Protein sequence: CASSPSPPPDTQYF.

This clonotype was counted only a few times. The chain couples TRBV20-1 to TRBJ2-7, with TRBD2 matching 10 bases. This CDR3 comprises 14 residues. Trimming at V came to 3 bases and at J to 5 bases, leaving 7 bases not matched to a gene. Per germline, CDR1 DFQATT and CDR2 SNEGSKA (reference sequence). DNA of the CDR3: TGCAGTGCTAGTCTAGCGGGGGCCACCGACGAGCAGTACTTC. This gives the protein CSASLAGATDEQYF.

This clonotype occurred a few times. The gene calls are TRBV29-1 and TRBJ1-2; possibly TRBD1 for D (6 bases). The CDR3 loop spans 12 amino acids. Germline loops: CDR1 SQVTM, CDR2 ANQGSEA. The V end was cut by 6 bases, the J end by 4 bases, with 12 bases between. The CDR3 spells CSVPGTTYGYTF. Here the CDR3 DNA reads TGCAGCGTCCCCGGGACAACCTATGGCTACACCTTC.

The V call is TRBV27, the J call TRBJ2-3; tentatively, D is TRBD2 (6 bases). Germline CDR1 and CDR2: MNHEY and SMNVEV (reference sequence). CDR3 length equals 15 residues. Trimming removed 8 bases at V and 0 bases at J, with 15 bases between. The DNA for the CDR3 is TGTGCCAGCCACGCGGGGCACACTAGCACAGATACGCAGTATTTT. Its translation: CASHAGHTSTDTQYF.

This clonotype was counted only a few times. This rearrangement joins TRBV29-1 to TRBJ2-5; tentative D call: TRBD1 (6 bases). The CDR3 is 15 amino acids. Germline CDR1 is SQVTM and CDR2 is ANQGSEA. V lost 6 bases and J 3 bases, leaving 20 bases between the germline ends. CDR3 in amino acids: CSVDRWDKEKETQYF. The DNA for the CDR3 is TGCAGCGTCGATAGGTGGGACAAGGAAAAAGAGACCCAGTACTTC.

The chain recombines TRBV7-9 with TRBJ1-4; D remains ambiguous. The CDR3 is made up of 15 amino acids. Germline CDR1 and CDR2: SEHNR and FQNEAQ (reference sequence). Trimming removed 0 bases from V and 5 bases from J, with 10 bases in between. CDR3 in DNA: TGTGCCAGCAGCTTAGCCGGGGAGGCGAATGAAAAACTGTTTTTT. The encoded protein is CASSLAGEANEKLFF.

The CDR3 region is CASSYEGYGTDTQYF. CDR3 DNA: TGTGCCAGCAGTTACGAGGGTTACGGCACAGATACGCAGTATTTT. V gene TRBV6-2 or TRBV6-3 combines with J gene TRBJ2-3; tentatively, D is TRBD2 (5 bases). The CDR3 extends over 15 amino acids. V lost 2 bases to trimming and J lost 1 base, with 10 bases between them. CDR1 and CDR2 (germline): MNHEY, SVGEGT.

The chain has TRBV4-2 and TRBJ2-3; 14 positions match TRBD2. The CDR3 extends over 18 amino acids. Losses at the gene ends were 3 bases for V and 6 bases for J; bases not matched to a gene: 11. The germline V gene has CDR1 LGHNA and CDR2 YNFKEQ. Written as DNA, the CDR3 is TGTGCCAGCAGCCAGGGAAACACCGGGACTAGCGGGGGTGATACGCAGTATTTT. This codes for CASSQGNTGTSGGDTQYF.

This clonotype came up a few times. The chain joins TRBV20-1 to TRBJ2-7, with TRBD1 matching over 10 bases. Germline CDR1 is DFQATT and CDR2 is SNEGSKA (reference sequence). With V trimmed by 4 bases and J by 2 bases, 8 bases remained unmatched. The CDR3 sequence is 15 residues long. The CDR3 sequence is CSATTSGTGAYEQYF. In nucleotides, the CDR3 is TGCAGTGCTACCACATCCGGGACAGGGGCCTACGAGCAGTACTTC.

Concerning this clonotype: The junction does not match germline at one end; this may be a read error. The genes are TRBV12-3 or TRBV12-4 and TRBJ2-1; TRBD2 agrees at 8 bases. The CDR3 consists of 15 residues. For the CDR3, the DNA is TGTACCAGCAGTGGAACTAGCGGTGGCTACAATGAGCAGTTCTTC. This gives the protein CTSSGTSGGYNEQFF.

This clonotype has only a few counts. The chain has TRBV5-1 and TRBJ2-1, with 9 bases aligning to TRBD1. The CDR3 extends over 16 amino acids. V shed 4 bases, J shed 7 bases, and the junction held 12 bases outside the gene matches. Germline V lookup: CDR1 SGHRS, CDR2 YFSETQ. DNA for the CDR3: TGCGCCAGCAGCACCACTCCCGGGACAGGGACGAATGAGCAGTTCTTC. Protein product: CASSTTPGTGTNEQFF. The full variable domain, in which reference TRBV5-1 and TRBJ2-1 provide the parts outside the CDR3, is KAGVTQTPRYLIKTRGQQVTLSCSPISGHRSVSWYQQTPGQGLQFLFEYFSETQRNKGNFPGRFSGRQFSNSRSEMNVSTLELGDSALYLCASSTTPGTGTNEQFFGPGTRLTVL.

The chain uses TRBV5-1 and TRBJ1-2, with D perhaps TRBD1 (5 bases). Germline-derived CDR1 and CDR2 are SGHRS and YFSETQ. This CDR3 has 13 residues. V lost 4 bases, J lost 3 bases, and 10 bases lay in between. The CDR3 bases are TGCGCCAGCAGCAGACAGATCGACTATGGCTACACCTTC. Its translation is CASSRQIDYGYTF.

CDR3: CASSYQQGKTEAFF. For the CDR3, the DNA is TGTGCCAGCAGTTACCAACAGGGTAAGACTGAAGCTTTCTTT. The chain employs TRBV6-5 and TRBJ1-1, with TRBD1 as a possible D gene (6 bases). Trimming removed 2 bases from V and 5 bases from J, with 12 bases in between. Per the germline V gene, CDR1 is MNHEY and CDR2 is SVGAGI. CDR3 length: 14 residues.

This chain joins TRBV15 and TRBJ2-3; D is tentatively TRBD1 or TRBD2 (5 bases each). The CDR3 extends over 16 amino acids. V lost 0 bases and J lost 4, with 14 bases in between. Germline V gene lookup returns CDR1 LNHNV and CDR2 YYDKDF (reference sequence). CDR3 nucleotide sequence: TGTGCCACCAGCAGAGAACACGGGGCGAGCGCAGATACGCAGTATTTT. Translated: CATSREHGASADTQYF.

The rearrangement uses TRBV5-1 and TRBJ1-2; 7 positions agree with TRBD1. In germline, CDR1 is SGHRS, CDR2 YFSETQ. The CDR3 extends over 12 amino acids. Unmatched junction bases numbered 8, after V lost 5 bases and J lost 10 bases. This CDR3 is CASSELDRAYTF. The CDR3 DNA follows: TGCGCCAGCAGTGAACTCGACAGGGCCTACACCTTC.

V usage is TRBV7-9 and J usage is TRBJ2-5; TRBD2 matches 8 bases. Germline-derived CDR1 and CDR2 are SEHNR and FQNEAQ (reference sequence). V lost 6 bases to trimming and J lost 11 bases; unmatched junction nucleotides: 23. This CDR3 has 17 amino acids. The CDR3 protein is CASRSGSSGGRLNEQYF. The CDR3 bases are TGTGCCAGCAGGTCCGGGAGCAGCGGGGGAAGGTTGAATGAGCAGTACTTC.

V is TRBV15 and J is TRBJ2-5; TRBD1 or TRBD2 may be the D gene (5 bases each). The CDR3 length is 14 residues. Germline assignment: CDR1 LNHNV and CDR2 YYDKDF (reference sequence). The V gene lost 3 bases and the J gene lost 3 bases, with 11 bases spanning the gap. CDR3 DNA: TGTGCCACCAGCAGTGCCGTGGGGGAAGAGACCCAGTACTTC. Amino acid sequence: CATSSAVGEETQYF. The entire variable domain, with the rest obtained from reference TRBV15 and TRBJ2-5, is as follows: DAMVIQNPRYQVTQFGKPVTLSCSQTLNHNVMYWYQQKSSQAPKLLFHYYDKDFNNEADTPDNFQSRRPNTSFCFLDIRSPGLGDTAMYLCATSSAVGEETQYFGPGTRLLVL.

This rearrangement joins TRBV20-1 to TRBJ2-7; no definite D call. Per germline, CDR1 DFQATT and CDR2 SNEGSKA (reference sequence). The CDR3 is made up of 14 amino acids. Trimming shortened V by 6 bases and J by 3 bases, and 18 bases separated the two germline ends. The CDR3 spells CSARSATSRYEQYF. In DNA, the CDR3 is TGCAGTGCAAGAAGCGCGACATCACGCTACGAGCAGTACTTC.

V gene TRBV27 combines with J gene TRBJ1-1; no clear D gene. Trimming took off 3 bases at V and 10 bases at J, with 15 bases between the two ends. The germline CDR1 and CDR2 sequences are MNHEY and SMNVEV (reference sequence). The length of the CDR3 is 13 residues. The CDR3 DNA follows: TGTGCCAGCAGTTTTACCCAGAACGGAGCAGCTTTCTTT. The encoded protein is CASSFTQNGAAFF.

This clonotype was recorded a few times. The chain combines TRBV20-1 with TRBJ2-7; D is unclear. The CDR3 totals 13 residues. Germline V lookup: CDR1 DFQATT, CDR2 SNEGSKA (reference sequence). The V and J ends lost 2 bases and 0 bases respectively, with 8 bases between them. DNA for the CDR3: TGCAGTGCTAGAAGGTTGGGCTCCTACGAGCAGTACTTC. This sequence encodes CSARRLGSYEQYF.

V usage is TRBV9 and J usage is TRBJ2-7, with 7 nucleotides matching TRBD1. The CDR3 runs 15 residues. Trimming removed 0 bases from V and 0 bases from J; junction bases left unmatched: 3. The V gene's germline CDR1 is SGDLS and CDR2 YYNGEE. The CDR3 DNA sequence: TGTGCCAGCAGCGTAGGACAGGGCCTCTCCTACGAGCAGTACTTC. This codes for CASSVGQGLSYEQYF.

This clonotype has only one observation. J is TRBJ1-1 and V is TRBV6-5, with D uncertain. Trimming removed 0 bases from V and 3 bases from J, with 11 bases in between. The CDR3 covers 15 residues. Germline V CDR1 and CDR2: MNHEY, SVGAGI. The CDR3 sequence is CASSYSPGWHTEAFF. Here the CDR3 DNA reads TGTGCCAGCAGTTACTCTCCGGGGTGGCACACTGAAGCTTTCTTT.